The source of this T cell receptor beta chain is a study of blood T cell repertoires in COVID-19. The CDR3 is made up of 15 amino acids. Trimming took 4 bases from V and 3 from J; bases not matched to a gene: 8. Germline V gives CDR1 SGHTA, CDR2 FQGNSA. Clones were read by immunoSEQ multiplex PCR, and TCRdb kept only the in-frame ones, dropping some. The sample includes 400,000 to 500,000 clones, nearly 90% of them seen just once. This TCR was recovered from a woman in her late teens or twenties who had been exposed to COVID-19. V and J are TRBV7-2 and TRBJ2-7; 8 bases line up with TRBD1. Sequencing input: PBMCs or T cells enriched from blood (not recorded which). CDR3 nucleotides: TGTGCCAGCAGCTACGACAGGGGACCCTTCTACGAGCAGTACTTC. This sequence encodes CASSYDRGPFYEQYF.